The text below deals with one T cell receptor (beta chain). This sample was included in a study of blood T cell repertoires in COVID-19. About the research overall: Samples came from the United States, Italy and Spain, spanning acute and convalescent COVID-19. T cells, B-cell-depleted T cells, or PBMCs supplied cDNA or gDNA.

The CDR3 is made up of 18 amino acids. The germline gives CDR1 SGHDT, CDR2 YYEEEE. V lost 0 bases, J lost 7 bases, and 8 bases stayed unmatched. As originally analysed: Nucleated cell number was recorded as an estimate derived from reference gene primer amplification. Method: immunoSEQ multiplex PCR; TCRdb's copy keeps in-frame clones and lacks some. That table is the source of V, J and clone size, and D and trimming were worked out from the DNA. The repertoire includes approximately 140,000 clones, around 89% of them detected once, and more than 15% sits in the top ten. The material sequenced was peripheral blood. The source is a man aged 50-60 years with active or convalescent COVID-19. The chain combines TRBV5-6 with TRBJ2-2; 14 bases are shared with TRBD2. Written as DNA, the CDR3 is TGTGCCAGCAGCTTGGCAATGGGACTAGCGGGAGTTAACGGGGAGCTGTTTTTT. Translation: CASSLAMGLAGVNGELFF.